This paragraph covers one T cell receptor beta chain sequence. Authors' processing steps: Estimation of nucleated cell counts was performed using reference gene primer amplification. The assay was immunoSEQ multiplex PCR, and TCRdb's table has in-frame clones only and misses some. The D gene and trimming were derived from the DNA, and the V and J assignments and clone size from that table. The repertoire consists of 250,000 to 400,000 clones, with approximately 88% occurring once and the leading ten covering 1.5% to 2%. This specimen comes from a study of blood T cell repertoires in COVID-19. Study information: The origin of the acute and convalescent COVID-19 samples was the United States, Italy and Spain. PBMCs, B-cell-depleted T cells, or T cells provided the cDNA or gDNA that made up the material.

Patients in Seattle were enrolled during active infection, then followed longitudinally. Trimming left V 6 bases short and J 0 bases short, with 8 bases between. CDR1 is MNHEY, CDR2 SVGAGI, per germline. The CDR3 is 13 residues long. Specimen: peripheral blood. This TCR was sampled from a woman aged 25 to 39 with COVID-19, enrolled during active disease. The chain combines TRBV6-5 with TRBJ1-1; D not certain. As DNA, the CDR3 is TGTGCCAGCAGACAGCTCATGAACACTGAAGCTTTCTTT. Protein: CASRQLMNTEAFF.